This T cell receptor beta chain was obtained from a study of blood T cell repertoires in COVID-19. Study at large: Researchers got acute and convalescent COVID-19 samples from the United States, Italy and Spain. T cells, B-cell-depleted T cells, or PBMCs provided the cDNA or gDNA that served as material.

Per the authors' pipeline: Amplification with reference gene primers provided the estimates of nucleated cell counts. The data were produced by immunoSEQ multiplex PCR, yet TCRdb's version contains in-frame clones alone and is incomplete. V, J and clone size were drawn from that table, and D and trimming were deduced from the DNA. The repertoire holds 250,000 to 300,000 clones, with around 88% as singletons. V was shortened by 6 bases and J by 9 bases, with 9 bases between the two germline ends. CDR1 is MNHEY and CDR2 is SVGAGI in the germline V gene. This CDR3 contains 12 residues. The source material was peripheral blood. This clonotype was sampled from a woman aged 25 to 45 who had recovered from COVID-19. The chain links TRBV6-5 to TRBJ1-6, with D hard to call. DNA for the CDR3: TGTGCCAGCAGGCCCCGGTCTTCACCCCTCCACTTT. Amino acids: CASRPRSSPLHF.